The rows below give T cell receptor beta chains drawn from one sample of a study of T cell repertoires in cytomegalovirus infection. TCRdb recomputed calls from the reads with MiXCR, one row per CDR3 protein. The sample lists 120,000 to 150,000 distinct CDR3 sequences, roughly 6% occurring once. The material sequenced was PBMCs. The receptors here all came from a human donor in good health (CMV status not recorded). Some clones in this sample may be carry-over from other donors' samples. CDR3s leave out the opening cysteine and the closing phenylalanine or tryptophan.

V gene	J gene	CDR3 protein
TRBV7-2	TRBJ2-1	ASSLGGIGEQF
TRBV6-6	TRBJ1-5	ASSYGASRQPQH
TRBV5-1	TRBJ2-5	ASSFGTGASETQY
TRBV7-2	TRBJ1-1	ASSWDIRNTEAF
TRBV20-1	TRBJ2-3	SARSPIAGGSTDTQY
TRBV5-1	TRBJ2-7	ASSLEWQGTYEQY
TRBV7-9	TRBJ1-1	ASSLVQGTNTEAF
TRBV6-6	TRBJ1-2	ASRRWDRADYGYT
TRBV6-1	TRBJ1-6	ASSEGRHDYNSPLH
TRBV7-2	TRBJ1-6	ASSYNNSPLH
TRBV5-1	TRBJ2-7	ASSRGGFDYEQY
TRBV7-8	TRBJ2-2	ASSLASEGTGELF
TRBV7-6	TRBJ1-4	ASSLGDSPDSEKLF
TRBV6-1	TRBJ2-7	ASSDGREYEQY
TRBV5-4	TRBJ1-6	ASSLARGAVDSPLH
TRBV2	TRBJ1-3	ASSLTRGTGNTIY
TRBV5-4	TRBJ2-5	ASSLPSGGQETQY
TRBV11-2	TRBJ2-5	ASSLDRQQETQY
TRBV28	TRBJ2-3	ASSLWRQGIWADTQY
TRBV7-2	TRBJ1-5	ASSLEGQGADNQPQH
TRBV4-1	TRBJ2-2	ASSPDRGFGELF
TRBV27	TRBJ1-5	ASGARGNQPQH
TRBV12-3/TRBV12-4	TRBJ1-5	ASSFTGGDQPQH
TRBV5-1	TRBJ2-3	ASSGVSTDTQY
TRBV7-2	TRBJ1-1	AIIQGLLNTEAF
TRBV18	TRBJ1-4	ASSLGHSEKLF
TRBV19	TRBJ1-2	ASSTQGLGYT
TRBV28	TRBJ1-5	ASTFDRTNQPQH
TRBV7-9	TRBJ1-2	ASSLSASAGYT
TRBV7-9	TRBJ1-1	ASSLEGVTEAF
TRBV28	TRBJ1-4	ASSKPGPRWEKLF
TRBV20-1	TRBJ2-3	SARAKRQQTPSTDTQY
TRBV12-3/TRBV12-4	TRBJ1-1	ASSLVPMNTEAF
TRBV19	TRBJ1-6	ASSIGTGDSPLH
TRBV7-2	TRBJ2-2	ASSSRQGYTGELF
TRBV29-1	TRBJ2-3	SVEVSAQGDTQY
TRBV20-1	TRBJ1-5	SARDFLGNQPQH
TRBV27	TRBJ1-1	ASSFQGALGSNTEAF
TRBV7-3	TRBJ2-7	ASSLRPGGGEQY
TRBV7-8	TRBJ1-2	ASSLARITKEDGYT
TRBV7-3	TRBJ2-2	ASSLNANTGELF
TRBV6-2/TRBV6-3	TRBJ2-7	ASSYSIEEGSYEQY
TRBV14	TRBJ1-2	ASSQEATVGQLNYGYT
TRBV3-1	TRBJ2-6	ASSTRSGANVLT
TRBV7-2	TRBJ2-5	ASRPWSTSDQETQY
TRBV28	TRBJ1-5	ASRRGGTDNQPQH
TRBV7-8	TRBJ1-5	ASSPGGAQH
TRBV7-2	TRBJ2-7	ASSLAGRGGRYEQY
TRBV7-2	TRBJ1-6	ASSLSQGSPLH
TRBV12-3/TRBV12-4	TRBJ2-7	ASSFSGIEQY
TRBV28	TRBJ2-2	ASSSLDRANTGELF